The T cell receptor (beta chain) under discussion was sequenced for a study of cytomegalovirus exposure and HLA in healthy donors. Study-level findings and limits: Usually a TCR sequence was rare, but some public TCRs were found in many donors.

CDR1 is MDHEN and CDR2 is SYDVKM in the germline V gene. The ends lost 3 bases at V and 8 bases at J; junction bases unmatched: 6. This CDR3 is 13 amino acids long. Concerning this clone itself: The target antigen is unknown.

Primers: 60 Vbeta forward and 13 Jbeta reverse. The protocol was immunoSEQ multiplex PCR, while the TCRdb copy is restricted to in-frame clones and leaves out a portion. The sample lists roughly 97,000 clones, 60% to 80% seen once, with 5% to 6.5% in the top ten. The sample consisted of PBMCs. This clonotype was sampled from a man in his fifties or sixties in good health and CMV-seropositive. The gene calls are TRBV28 and TRBJ1-2; TRBD1 matches 7 bases. The CDR3 DNA reads as TGTGCCAGCAGTTTGGGGACAGCTGGGGGCTACACCTTC. Residues: CASSLGTAGGYTF.